These T cell receptor beta chains were read from a single sample in a study of T cell responses to AZD1222 COVID-19 vaccine. Generated by immunoSEQ multiplex PCR, the TCRdb table keeps only in-frame clones and is missing some. The sample carries 150,000 or so clones, 88% recorded once. The material sequenced was peripheral blood, taken after recovery from COVID-19. The receptors were sampled from an adult who had recovered from COVID-19. The CDR3 runs from the conserved cysteine through the conserved F or W. The D gene is left open where the match is weak. Not every row has a clone size; where given, it reads once, few, many or a size class.

j_call: TRBJ2-3
v_call: TRBV5-1
d_call: TRBD2
cdr3_length: 20
clone_size: -
cdr3_nt: TGCGCCAGCAGCTTGCGACTAGCGGGAGGAAGAAGGGTAGGCACAGATACGCAGTATTTT
cdr3_aa: CASSLRLAGGRRVGTDTQYF

j_call: TRBJ2-2
v_call: TRBV2
d_call: -
cdr3_length: 15
clone_size: -
cdr3_nt: TGTGCCAGCAGTGAAGGACAGTTTAACACCGGGGAGCTGTTTTTT
cdr3_aa: CASSEGQFNTGELFF

j_call: TRBJ1-3
v_call: TRBV28
d_call: -
cdr3_length: 14
clone_size: -
cdr3_nt: TGTGCCAGCCCACCACCCGGAGGTCGAAACACCATATATTTT
cdr3_aa: CASPPPGGRNTIYF

j_call: TRBJ1-5
v_call: TRBV15
d_call: -
cdr3_length: 19
clone_size: -
cdr3_nt: TGTGCCACCCCGTTCCTGGGGCTTACGGTTAATTCGAGCAATCAGCCCCAGCATTTT
cdr3_aa: CATPFLGLTVNSSNQPQHF

j_call: TRBJ2-7
v_call: TRBV5-1
d_call: -
cdr3_length: 15
clone_size: -
cdr3_nt: TGCGCCAGCAGCCCCCAAGGCGGGGTGGACTACGAGCAGTACTTC
cdr3_aa: CASSPQGGVDYEQYF

j_call: TRBJ2-3
v_call: TRBV28
d_call: -
cdr3_length: 15
clone_size: -
cdr3_nt: TGTGCCAGCAGTTCGGGGACTCGCACACAGGATACGCAGTATTTT
cdr3_aa: CASSSGTRTQDTQYF

j_call: TRBJ1-1
v_call: TRBV5-1
d_call: -
cdr3_length: 15
clone_size: -
cdr3_nt: TGCGCCAGCAGCTTGGAGATGGGCTTGAACACTGAAGCTTTCTTT
cdr3_aa: CASSLEMGLNTEAFF

j_call: TRBJ2-5
v_call: TRBV10-1
d_call: -
cdr3_length: 15
clone_size: -
cdr3_nt: TGCGCCAGCAGTAAATTATCGGGGACCGACAAGAGGAGGTACTTC
cdr3_aa: CASSKLSGTDKRRYF

j_call: TRBJ2-7
v_call: TRBV5-1
d_call: TRBD1
cdr3_length: 15
clone_size: -
cdr3_nt: TGCGCCAGCAGCTTGGCCGGGACAGGGGTATACGAGCAGTACTTC
cdr3_aa: CASSLAGTGVYEQYF

j_call: TRBJ2-3
v_call: TRBV19
d_call: -
cdr3_length: 15
clone_size: -
cdr3_nt: TGTGCCAGTAGTATAGTTCCGAGAGACACAGATACGCAGTATTTT
cdr3_aa: CASSIVPRDTDTQYF

j_call: TRBJ2-7
v_call: TRBV5-1
d_call: TRBD1
cdr3_length: 17
clone_size: -
cdr3_nt: TGCGCCAGCACCCTACGGACAGGGGGCCTTAGCTCCTACGAGCAGTACTTC
cdr3_aa: CASTLRTGGLSSYEQYF

j_call: TRBJ2-7
v_call: TRBV6-6
d_call: -
cdr3_length: 13
clone_size: -
cdr3_nt: TGTGCCAGCAGGAGGGACCCGGCCTACGAGCAGTACTTC
cdr3_aa: CASRRDPAYEQYF

j_call: TRBJ2-7
v_call: TRBV18
d_call: -
cdr3_length: 14
clone_size: -
cdr3_nt: TGTGCCAGCTCACCAAACAGGGCAGTCTACGAGCAGTACTTC
cdr3_aa: CASSPNRAVYEQYF

j_call: TRBJ2-3
v_call: TRBV9
d_call: -
cdr3_length: 15
clone_size: -
cdr3_nt: TGTGCCAGCAGCGTAGCTGTGATAGCTACAGATACGCAGTATTTT
cdr3_aa: CASSVAVIATDTQYF

j_call: TRBJ1-3
v_call: TRBV27
d_call: -
cdr3_length: 15
clone_size: -
cdr3_nt: TGTGCCAGCAGTTTAAGGGGGGGCGCGGGAAACACCATATATTTT
cdr3_aa: CASSLRGGAGNTIYF

j_call: TRBJ1-4
v_call: TRBV4-1
d_call: -
cdr3_length: 17
clone_size: -
cdr3_nt: TGCGCCAGCAGCCAAGTGCCAGGGTCTGGTCTTAATGAAAAACTGTTTTTT
cdr3_aa: CASSQVPGSGLNEKLFF

j_call: TRBJ2-2
v_call: TRBV5-6
d_call: -
cdr3_length: 16
clone_size: -
cdr3_nt: TGTGCCAGCAGCTCTCGGACGGTCGCGAACACCGGGGAGCTGTTTTTT
cdr3_aa: CASSSRTVANTGELFF

j_call: TRBJ1-5
v_call: TRBV5-1
d_call: TRBD1
cdr3_length: 15
clone_size: -
cdr3_nt: TGCGCCAGCAGCTACGGACAGGGTAGCAATCAGCCCCAGCATTTT
cdr3_aa: CASSYGQGSNQPQHF

j_call: TRBJ2-1
v_call: TRBV12-5
d_call: -
cdr3_length: 11
clone_size: -
cdr3_nt: TGTGCTAGTGGTTTCGGCAATGAGCAGTTCTTC
cdr3_aa: CASGFGNEQFF

j_call: TRBJ1-4
v_call: TRBV7-6
d_call: TRBD1
cdr3_length: 14
clone_size: -
cdr3_nt: TGTGCCAGCAGCCTCGGGACAGGGACTGAAAAACTGTTTTTT
cdr3_aa: CASSLGTGTEKLFF

j_call: TRBJ2-7
v_call: TRBV6-5
d_call: TRBD2
cdr3_length: 14
clone_size: -
cdr3_nt: TGTGCCAGCAGTTACGGGGGAGGGGACTACGAGCAGTACTTC
cdr3_aa: CASSYGGGDYEQYF

j_call: TRBJ1-2
v_call: TRBV5-1
d_call: -
cdr3_length: 14
clone_size: few
cdr3_nt: TGCGCCAGCAGCTTCGAAGGTCTTAACTATGGCTACACCTTC
cdr3_aa: CASSFEGLNYGYTF

j_call: TRBJ2-7
v_call: TRBV19
d_call: -
cdr3_length: 15
clone_size: -
cdr3_nt: TGTGCCAGTAGTAGAGAGAGCGACCCCACCTACGAGCAGTACTTC
cdr3_aa: CASSRESDPTYEQYF

j_call: TRBJ2-3
v_call: TRBV7-6
d_call: TRBD2
cdr3_length: 17
clone_size: -
cdr3_nt: TGTGCCAGCAGCTTAAGGACTAGCGGGACTAGCACAGATACGCAGTATTTT
cdr3_aa: CASSLRTSGTSTDTQYF

j_call: TRBJ2-5
v_call: TRBV7-8
d_call: -
cdr3_length: 15
clone_size: -
cdr3_nt: TGTGCCAGCAGCTTAGTGGTCAGGGGAGGAAAGACCCAGTACTTC
cdr3_aa: CASSLVVRGGKTQYF

j_call: TRBJ2-1
v_call: TRBV20-1
d_call: -
cdr3_length: 11
clone_size: -
cdr3_nt: TGCAGTGCTAGAGACTTTCGTGAGCAGTTCTTC
cdr3_aa: CSARDFREQFF

j_call: TRBJ2-7
v_call: TRBV4-1
d_call: TRBD2
cdr3_length: 16
clone_size: -
cdr3_nt: TGCGCCAGCAGCTATTCCCTAGCGGGAGCTCACTACGAGCAGTACTTC
cdr3_aa: CASSYSLAGAHYEQYF

j_call: TRBJ2-7
v_call: TRBV5-1
d_call: -
cdr3_length: 14
clone_size: -
cdr3_nt: TGCGCCAGCAGCTTGGTGGCAGGGTCCTACGAGCAGTACTTC
cdr3_aa: CASSLVAGSYEQYF

j_call: TRBJ2-7
v_call: TRBV18
d_call: -
cdr3_length: 16
clone_size: -
cdr3_nt: TGTGCCAGCTCAGCCCGGCCTCGGCAGGGGATGGACGAGCAGTACTTC
cdr3_aa: CASSARPRQGMDEQYF

j_call: TRBJ2-1
v_call: TRBV3-1/TRBV3-2
d_call: -
cdr3_length: 16
clone_size: -
cdr3_nt: TGTGCCAGCAGCCAAGATTGGAGGGACAGTTACAATGAGCAGTTCTTC
cdr3_aa: CASSQDWRDSYNEQFF

j_call: TRBJ2-1
v_call: TRBV5-1
d_call: TRBD2
cdr3_length: 17
clone_size: -
cdr3_nt: TGCGCCAGCAGCTTGGCCCCCCTAGCGGGGGGTTACAATGAGCAGTTCTTC
cdr3_aa: CASSLAPLAGGYNEQFF

j_call: TRBJ1-4
v_call: TRBV29-1
d_call: -
cdr3_length: 15
clone_size: -
cdr3_nt: TGCAGCGTTGGCCTCCCCGCCGGACAAAATGAAAAACTGTTTTTT
cdr3_aa: CSVGLPAGQNEKLFF

j_call: TRBJ2-5
v_call: TRBV2
d_call: -
cdr3_length: 14
clone_size: -
cdr3_nt: TGTGCCAGCAGTGAAAGGTCGCTACAAGAGACCCAGTACTTC
cdr3_aa: CASSERSLQETQYF

j_call: TRBJ1-2
v_call: TRBV6-2/TRBV6-3
d_call: -
cdr3_length: 14
clone_size: -
cdr3_nt: TGTGCCAGCAGTCAGGACAGAGATTATGACCTTTACACCTTC
cdr3_aa: CASSQDRDYDLYTF

j_call: TRBJ1-5
v_call: TRBV2
d_call: -
cdr3_length: 15
clone_size: -
cdr3_nt: TGTGCCAGCAGTGGCGGGGGGATTGGCAATCAGCCCCAGCATTTT
cdr3_aa: CASSGGGIGNQPQHF

j_call: TRBJ2-7
v_call: TRBV5-1
d_call: TRBD1
cdr3_length: 14
clone_size: -
cdr3_nt: TGCGCCAGCAGCTTGAGACAGGGTAATGGCGAGCAGTACTTC
cdr3_aa: CASSLRQGNGEQYF

j_call: TRBJ1-6
v_call: TRBV6-5
d_call: -
cdr3_length: 14
clone_size: -
cdr3_nt: TGTGCCAGCAGGGGCCAATCGGGCTATTCACCCCTCCACTTT
cdr3_aa: CASRGQSGYSPLHF